This TCR beta chain was identified in a study of cytotoxic CD8 clonotypes in ibrutinib-treated CLL. This CDR3 region has 15 residues. Trimming shortened V by 4 bases and J by 1 base, and 15 bases separated the two germline ends. The V gene's germline CDR1 is SGHRS and CDR2 YFSETQ. TCRdb's copy holds only in-frame clones and misses some; the assay was immunoSEQ multiplex PCR. The table shows hundreds of thousands of clones, with 67% occurring only once. The clonotype was recovered from a human donor with chronic lymphocytic leukemia. Sequenced material: PBMCs, taken after 36 months of ibrutinib treatment. The rearrangement joins TRBV5-1 to TRBJ2-7, with D unresolved. CDR3: CASSQDGTLSYEQYF. CDR3 DNA: TGCGCCAGCAGCCAGGACGGTACCCTATCCTACGAGCAGTACTTC.